The clone carrying this T cell receptor beta chain occurred many times. This entry belongs to a study of identical twins. TCRdb reanalysed the 5' RACE reads using MiXCR and keeps one entry per CDR3 protein. The repertoire includes around 690,000 distinct CDR3 sequences, 21% of them detected once, and over 4% sits in the top ten. This sample was shared with a second study, whose subject was T cells expressing NK-cell markers.

The sample consisted of PBMCs. The sequence derives from a woman aged 18 to 35 in good health.

In DNA form, the CDR3 reads TGTGCCATCAGGACAGGGGTGGGGTCCTACGAGCAGTACTTC. It specifies CAIRTGVGSYEQYF. The rearrangement links TRBV10-3 to TRBJ2-7, with 8 bases identical to TRBD1. Germline assignment: CDR1 ENHRY and CDR2 SYGVKD. The CDR3 sequence is 14 residues long. The ends lost 6 bases at V and 1 base at J; junction bases unmatched: 5.